A selection of T cell receptor beta chains follows, all from one sample in a study of blood T cells in healthy people across ages. TCRdb recomputed calls from the 5' RACE reads with MiXCR, one row per CDR3 protein. This table has more than 500,000 distinct CDR3 sequences, roughly a quarter appearing once. This sample was shared with a second study, whose subject was T cells of mothers and their children.

Source material: blood. These receptors all come from a boy aged 2 to 10 in good health. The CDR3 runs from the conserved cysteine through the conserved F or W. Fields, in order: V gene, clone size, D gene, J gene, CDR3 protein, CDR3 DNA. The D gene is left open where the match is weak. Not every row has a clone size; where given, it reads once, few, many or a size class.

V: TRBV3-1; size: -; D: TRBD1; J: TRBJ2-5; CDR3: CASSQGTGGEETQYF; DNA: TGTGCCAGCAGCCAAGGGACAGGGGGCGAGGAGACCCAGTACTTC
V: TRBV5-4; size: -; D: -; J: TRBJ2-4; CDR3: CASSLWGSVDFQYF; DNA: TGTGCCAGCAGCTTGTGGGGGTCGGTGGATTTTCAGTACTTC
V: TRBV25-1; size: -; D: TRBD2; J: TRBJ2-3; CDR3: CASSYGGFTDTQYF; DNA: TGTGCCAGCAGTTACGGGGGGTTCACAGATACGCAGTATTTT
V: TRBV6-6; size: -; D: -; J: TRBJ2-2; CDR3: CATEDRGGSNTGELFF; DNA: TGTGCCACGGAAGACAGGGGAGGGTCCAACACCGGGGAGCTGTTTTTT
V: TRBV27; size: few; D: TRBD1; J: TRBJ1-1; CDR3: CASSPNRGATEAFF; DNA: TGTGCCAGCAGCCCAAACAGGGGGGCAACTGAAGCTTTCTTT
V: TRBV12-5; size: -; D: -; J: TRBJ2-7; CDR3: CASGLVGRETGSYEQYF; DNA: TGTGCTAGTGGTTTGGTGGGGAGGGAGACAGGCTCCTACGAGCAGTACTTC
V: TRBV7-2; size: few; D: TRBD2; J: TRBJ2-6; CDR3: CASSLVAGAVSGANVMTF; DNA: TGTGCCAGCAGCTTAGTGGCGGGAGCTGTAAGTGGGGCCAACGTCATGACTTTC
V: TRBV15; size: few; D: -; J: TRBJ2-3; CDR3: CATSIGGPSTDTQYF; DNA: TGTGCCACCAGCATCGGCGGGCCTAGCACAGATACGCAGTATTTT
V: TRBV7-2; size: -; D: TRBD1; J: TRBJ1-5; CDR3: CASSLRQGIGQPQHF; DNA: TGTGCCAGCAGCTTACGACAGGGTATTGGACAGCCCCAGCATTTT
V: TRBV20-1; size: -; D: -; J: TRBJ1-2; CDR3: CSAPFTGNQNYGYTF; DNA: TGCAGTGCTCCTTTCACAGGGAATCAGAACTATGGCTACACCTTC
V: TRBV3-1; size: -; D: TRBD2; J: TRBJ2-1; CDR3: CASGQILAGPPQFF; DNA: TGTGCCAGCGGCCAAATACTAGCGGGGCCCCCTCAGTTCTTC
V: TRBV1; size: many; D: -; J: TRBJ2-3; CDR3: CTSEGGTDTQYF; DNA: TGCACCAGTGAGGGGGGGACAGATACGCAGTATTTT
V: TRBV3-1; size: -; D: -; J: TRBJ1-3; CDR3: CASSQDGAGGSSSGNTIYF; DNA: TGTGCCAGCAGCCAAGATGGGGCGGGGGGATCTTCCTCTGGAAACACCATATATTTT
V: TRBV4-1; size: -; D: -; J: TRBJ2-2; CDR3: CASSQAGLPGLTTGELFF; DNA: TGCGCCAGCAGCCAAGCAGGTTTACCAGGATTGACCACCGGGGAGCTGTTTTTT
V: TRBV12-3/TRBV12-4; size: -; D: TRBD1; J: TRBJ1-2; CDR3: CASSSRTGGYGYTF; DNA: TGTGCCAGCAGTTCCCGGACAGGGGGCTATGGCTACACCTTC
V: TRBV7-6; size: few; D: TRBD2; J: TRBJ2-5; CDR3: CASSSPIGGASETQYF; DNA: TGTGCCAGCAGCTCTCCTATCGGGGGGGCCAGCGAGACCCAGTACTTC
V: TRBV7-2; size: -; D: -; J: TRBJ2-3; CDR3: CASREDYRQPYTQYF; DNA: TGTGCCAGCAGGGAGGACTACCGACAACCCTATACGCAGTATTTT
V: TRBV6-5; size: -; D: -; J: TRBJ2-3; CDR3: CASLTARESTDTQYF; DNA: TGTGCCAGCCTTACGGCCAGGGAAAGCACAGATACGCAGTATTTT